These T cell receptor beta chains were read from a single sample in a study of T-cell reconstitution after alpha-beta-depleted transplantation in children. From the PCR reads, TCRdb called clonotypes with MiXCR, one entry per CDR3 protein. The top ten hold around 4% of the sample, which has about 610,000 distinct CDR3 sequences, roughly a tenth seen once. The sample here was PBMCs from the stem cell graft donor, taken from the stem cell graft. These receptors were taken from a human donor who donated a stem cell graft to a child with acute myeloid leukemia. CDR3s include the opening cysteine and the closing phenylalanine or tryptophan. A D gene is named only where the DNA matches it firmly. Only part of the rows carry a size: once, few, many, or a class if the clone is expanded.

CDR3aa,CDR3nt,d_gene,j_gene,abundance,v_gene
CASRFRVGEQFF,TGCGCCAGCAGATTTAGGGTCGGGGAGCAGTTCTTC,.,TRBJ2-1,.,TRBV23-1
CASGGWGGDYNEQFF,TGTGCCAGCGGGGGGTGGGGCGGGGACTACAATGAGCAGTTCTTC,.,TRBJ2-1,.,TRBV28
CASSFMRTSGISSYNEQFF,TGTGCCAGCAGTTTTATGAGGACTAGCGGGATCAGCTCCTACAATGAGCAGTTCTTC,TRBD2,TRBJ2-1,.,TRBV12-3/TRBV12-4
CASSQDLVTYEQYF,TGTGCCAGCAGCCAAGACCTGGTTACCTACGAGCAGTACTTC,.,TRBJ2-7,.,TRBV3-1
CSARDRRQAQETQYF,TGCAGTGCTAGAGATCGGAGGCAAGCTCAAGAGACCCAGTACTTC,.,TRBJ2-5,.,TRBV20-1
CATSDLREAFF,TGTGCCACCAGTGATTTGCGGGAAGCTTTCTTT,.,TRBJ1-1,many,TRBV24-1
CATSGLSGRASNEQFF,TGTGCCACCAGCGGCCTTAGCGGGAGGGCCAGTAATGAGCAGTTCTTC,TRBD2,TRBJ2-1,.,TRBV15
CASSPSGTVSYEQYF,TGTGCCAGCAGCCCATCCGGGACCGTCTCCTACGAGCAGTACTTC,.,TRBJ2-7,.,TRBV3-1
CSAGGGRALNTGELFF,TGCAGTGCCGGGGGCGGGAGAGCTTTGAACACCGGGGAGCTGTTTTTT,.,TRBJ2-2,.,TRBV20-1
CASRSTGGTDTQYF,TGCGCCAGCAGATCGACAGGGGGAACAGATACGCAGTATTTT,TRBD1,TRBJ2-3,few,TRBV5-1
CASSSTPAGPNTEAFF,TGTGCCAGCAGCTCGACCCCAGCTGGGCCGAACACTGAAGCTTTCTTT,.,TRBJ1-1,.,TRBV7-9